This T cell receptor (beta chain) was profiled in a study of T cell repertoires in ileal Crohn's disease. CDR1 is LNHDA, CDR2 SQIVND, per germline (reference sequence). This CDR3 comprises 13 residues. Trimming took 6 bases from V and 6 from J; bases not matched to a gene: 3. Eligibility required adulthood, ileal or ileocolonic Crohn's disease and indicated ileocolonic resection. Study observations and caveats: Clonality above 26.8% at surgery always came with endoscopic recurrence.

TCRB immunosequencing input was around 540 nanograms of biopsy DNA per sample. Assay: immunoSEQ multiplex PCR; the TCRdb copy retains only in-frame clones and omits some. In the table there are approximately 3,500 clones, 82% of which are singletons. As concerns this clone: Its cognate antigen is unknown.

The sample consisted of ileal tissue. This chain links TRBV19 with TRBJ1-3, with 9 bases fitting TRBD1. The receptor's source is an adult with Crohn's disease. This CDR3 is CASRGQGANTIYF. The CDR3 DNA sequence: TGTGCCAGTAGGGGACAGGGCGCAAACACCATATATTTT.